Below, 4 T cell receptor beta chains from the same sample are listed, as sequenced in a study of memory CD8 T cells in hepatitis C reinfection. The time point here: pre-reinfection, 55 to 20 weeks before reinfection detection. TCR sequencing was done directly ex vivo on sorted cells, without expansion in vitro. Sequencing was performed with immunoSEQ multiplex PCR; in TCRdb, only in-frame clones are kept and a portion is missing. The table has tens of thousands of clones, roughly nine tenths seen once; the top ten hold roughly 1%. The sample taken for sequencing was naive CD8+ T cells sorted from blood. The receptors derive from a man younger than 35 with hepatitis C virus infection.

This sequence joins TRBV28 and TRBJ2-3, with D maybe TRBD2 (5 bases). CDR1 and CDR2 from the germline V gene are MDHEN and SYDVKM. The CDR3 runs to 15 residues. V was cut by 2 bases and J by 0 bases, with 9 bases left in between. CDR3: CASSLTGGSTDTQYF. The CDR3 DNA reads TGTGCCAGCAGTTTAACCGGCGGGAGCACAGATACGCAGTATTTT. Full variable domain (rest looked up from reference TRBV28 and TRBJ2-3): DVKVTQSSRYLVKRTGEKVFLECVQDMDHENMFWYRQDPGLGLRLIYFSYDVKMKEKGDIPEGYSVSREKKERFSLILESASTNQTSMYLCASSLTGGSTDTQYFGPGTRLTVL.

The chain links TRBV9 to TRBJ2-3; 10 bases line up with TRBD2. The J segment lost 0 bases and the V segment lost 4 bases, leaving 17 bases of the junction unmatched. CDR1 is SGDLS, CDR2 YYNGEE, per germline. This CDR3 is 20 amino acids long. This chain's CDR3 is CASSQMPGLAGVTSTDTQYF. CDR3 bases: TGTGCCAGCAGCCAGATGCCGGGTCTAGCGGGAGTCACTAGCACAGATACGCAGTATTTT.

This chain connects TRBV5-1 to TRBJ2-3, with D possibly matching TRBD2 (6 bases). CDR3 size: 17 residues. The V end was cut by 0 bases, the J end by 1 base, with 15 bases between. Germline CDR1 SGHRS, CDR2 YFSETQ. The CDR3 here is CASSLGGLFSRTDTQYF. The CDR3 DNA reads as TGCGCCAGCAGCTTGGGTGGACTATTCTCCCGCACAGATACGCAGTATTTT.

The chain uses TRBV5-4 and TRBJ2-3; 13 bases align to TRBD2. The CDR3 loop spans 18 amino acids. Trimming at V came to 4 bases and at J to 4 bases, leaving 12 bases not matched to a gene. Germline CDR1 is SGHNT and CDR2 is YYREEE (reference sequence). CDR3 sequence (DNA): TGTGCCAGCAGCCCACTGGGACTAGCGGGAACCATCGCAGATACGCAGTATTTT. Translating gives CASSPLGLAGTIADTQYF.